This entry features one TCR beta chain sequence. These data belong to a study of graft-versus-host responses after intestinal transplantation. On the study more broadly: Uniformly, recipients were administered anti-thymocyte globulin induction with subsequent tacrolimus and steroids for about 3 years.

The method was immunoSEQ multiplex PCR; TCRdb's version includes in-frame clones alone and lacks a portion of them. The sample lists roughly 5,200 clones, around a third occurring once. Study-wide points: There was an association between peak levels of circulating GvH clones and early post-transplant HvG declines. Among recipient marrow samples, GvH clones were found; some appeared first in ileum or blood.

Plated together were around 200,000 CFSE-labeled responder cells and around 200,000 irradiated, violet-dye-labeled stimulator cells. Upon completion of the reaction, proliferating CFSE-low responders, both CD3+CD4+ and CD3+CD8+, were sorted. The CDR3 totals 13 residues. CDR1 and CDR2 (germline): KGHSH, LQKENI. V dropped 1 base and J dropped 2 bases, with 6 bases sitting between them. This sequence originates from a human patient who received an intestinal transplant. J is TRBJ2-7 and V is TRBV18; D is uncertain. The sequenced sample was alloreactive CD8+ T cells from a mixed lymphocyte reaction culture, obtained before intestinal transplant. Subset here: CFSE-low proliferating T cells sorted from approximately 6-day pre-transplant mixed lymphocyte reaction (GvH or HvG direction). CDR3 bases: TGTGCCAGCTCACCACGCAGGACCTACGAGCAGTACTTC. Protein sequence: CASSPRRTYEQYF. The full variable domain, in which reference TRBV18 and TRBJ2-7 provide the parts outside the CDR3, is NAGVMQNPRHLVRRRGQEARLRCSPMKGHSHVYWYRQLPEEGLKFMVYLQKENIIDESGMPKERFSAEFPKEGPSILRIQQVVRGDSAAYFCASSPRRTYEQYFGPGTRLTVT.